The clone carrying this T cell receptor beta chain was observed a few times. Its matching antigen is unknown. The data are from a study of T-cell memory formation after mild COVID-19. After 5'RACE with constant-segment primers, TCR alpha and TCR beta cDNA libraries carrying sample barcodes and UMIs were obtained. One entry per CDR3 protein, called by TCRdb with MiXCR from the 5' RACE reads. The sample lists some 330,000 distinct CDR3 sequences, around 21% seen once, with around 12% in the top ten. Study-level findings and limits: Clones that shrank (day 15 to 85) were balanced CD4/CD8, whereas later expanders leaned CD4+. CD4+ contracting clones lay mainly in CM and EM, CD8+ ones in EMRA.

Germline CDR1 is SGHRS and CDR2 is YFSETQ. The V gene end was trimmed by 1 base and the J gene end by 5 bases; junction bases not matched to a gene: 14. The CDR3 spans 18 residues. The TCR was taken from an adult woman who had mild COVID-19 (a few samples of this study predate the infection). Cell type and time point are not known. What was sequenced was PBMCs or a T cell subset sorted from them (not recorded which). This chain joins TRBV5-1 and TRBJ2-2; 7 nucleotides align to TRBD2. The CDR3 is CASSLSASGLQGTGELFF. Here the CDR3 DNA reads TGCGCCAGCAGCTTGTCGGCTAGCGGACTTCAAGGGACCGGGGAGCTGTTTTTT.